This TCR beta chain came from a study of cytomegalovirus exposure and HLA in healthy donors. Study information: For the 300 to 400 genotyped donors, 81% fell within the Caucasian-associated ancestry cluster. Whole-study results and caveats: The study recorded 150 to 200 TCR beta chains that were cytomegalovirus-associated.

The PCR contained 60 Vbeta and 13 Jbeta primers. Original processing methods: Later reanalysis found about 80 million unique TCR beta chains, approximately 11 million of them shared. The data were produced by immunoSEQ multiplex PCR, yet TCRdb's version contains in-frame clones alone and is incomplete. V and J calls and clone size follow that table, whereas D and trimming were derived from the DNA. Seen here are around 280,000 clones, approximately 90% observed once, and the top ten hold about 2%. Germline CDR1 and CDR2: SQVTM and ANQGSEA. The V gene end was trimmed by 7 bases and the J gene end by 6 bases; junction bases not matched to a gene: 9. The CDR3 sequence is 12 residues long. Concerning this clone itself: As yet, its antigen is unknown.

The rearrangement joins TRBV29-1 to TRBJ2-7, with 7 nucleotides matching TRBD1. The sample consisted of PBMCs. The clonotype comes from a woman aged 18-29 years in good health and CMV-seronegative. Here the CDR3 DNA reads TGCAGCGGTACTGAGGGACAGTCCGAGCAGTACTTC. Amino acid sequence: CSGTEGQSEQYF.